The T cell receptor beta chain under discussion was sequenced for a study of cytomegalovirus exposure and HLA in healthy donors. Whole-study context: Among 150 million to 200 million T cells, an earlier analysis found roughly 120 million unique TCR beta sequences.

Overall study findings and caveats: Within an earlier analysis, most TCR beta V segments proved productive either about 87% or about 30% of the time. The study listed 164 cytomegalovirus-associated TCR beta chains. A link between a missense DCLRE1C variant and TCR beta V- and J-gene trimming emerged from a later analysis.

PCR primers comprised 60 Vbeta and 13 Jbeta primers. Libraries were prepared by immunoSEQ multiplex PCR; TCRdb keeps only in-frame clonotypes and omits some of them. The sample lists some 130,000 clones; around three quarters were seen once. As concerns this clone: Its antigen is currently unknown.

Looked up from germline, CDR1 is SGHRS and CDR2 is YFSETQ. Trimming removed 2 bases at V and 5 bases at J, with 10 bases between. The CDR3 loop spans 13 amino acids. This TCR was recovered from a woman aged 55 to 70 in good health and CMV-seropositive. Sequenced: PBMCs. This chain connects TRBV5-1 to TRBJ1-1, with D possibly matching TRBD1 (6 bases). CDR3 nucleotide sequence: TGCGCCAGCAGCTTTAACAGGGAAACTGAAGCTTTCTTT. Protein product: CASSFNRETEAFF.